This T cell receptor beta chain was obtained from a study of CD8 T cells in ankylosing spondylitis. Study-level points and caveats: Clones linked to disease, bearing a CD8+ phenotype, were relatively rare in peripheral blood. Earlier studies detected some motif variants in reactive arthritis synovial fluid and blood. It was reported that disease-linked clones were significantly enriched in matched ankylosing spondylitis synovial fluid. There was a TCR beta motif, made of several highly homologous variants, that appeared characteristic of ankylosing spondylitis blood.

This clonotype was detected ten times or more. No antigen is known for it. TCRdb reanalysed the 5' RACE reads using MiXCR and keeps one entry per CDR3 protein. The data contain approximately 110,000 distinct CDR3 sequences, around 24% of them singletons. The CDR3 is 14 amino acids. V gave up 5 bases and J gave up 2 bases, with 7 bases separating them. The receptor was derived from a male donor with ankylosing spondylitis. Specimen: synovial fluid, either unsorted or a sorted T cell fraction (not recorded which). The J gene is TRBJ2-6, the V gene TRBV12-3 or TRBV12-4; D is undetermined. In nucleotides, the CDR3 is TGTGCCAGCAGTCCCCAGGCTGGGGCCAACGTCCTGACTTTC. Its translation is CASSPQAGANVLTF.